This section outlines one T cell receptor (beta chain) sequence together with its context. TCRdb's copy holds only in-frame clones and misses some; the assay was immunoSEQ multiplex PCR. Of about 55,000 clones listed, around 94% are singletons. Germline CDR1 reads MGHDK; CDR2 reads SYGVNS. This CDR3 is built from 16 residues. V gave up 1 base and J gave up 1 base; unmatched junction bases: 2. The data derive from a study of T cell changes during pregnancy in multiple sclerosis. This sequence was found in a female donor with multiple sclerosis, enrolled in a pregnancy study. This chain joins TRBV25-1 and TRBJ2-7, with 12 bases that match TRBD1. Here the sequenced sample was CD8+ T cells from peripheral blood mononuclear cells, taken in the third trimester of pregnancy. The CDR3 nucleotides read TGTGCCAGCAGTGAATTGGGACAGGGGGCTTCCTACGAGCAGTACTTC. Translated: CASSELGQGASYEQYF.